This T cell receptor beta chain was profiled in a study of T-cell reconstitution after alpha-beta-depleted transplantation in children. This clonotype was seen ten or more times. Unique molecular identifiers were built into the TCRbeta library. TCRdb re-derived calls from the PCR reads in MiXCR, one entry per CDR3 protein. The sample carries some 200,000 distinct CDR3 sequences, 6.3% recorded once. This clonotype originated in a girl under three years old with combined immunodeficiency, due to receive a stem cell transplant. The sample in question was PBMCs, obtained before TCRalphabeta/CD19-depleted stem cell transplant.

The CDR3: CASSQEAGEGTDTQYF. CDR3 bases: TGCGCCAGCAGCCAGGAAGCGGGAGAGGGCACAGATACGCAGTATTTT. The V gene is TRBV4-1, the J gene TRBJ2-3; 8 positions agree with TRBD2. With V trimmed by 3 bases and J by 1 base, 6 bases remained unmatched. CDR1 is MGHRA and CDR2 is YSYEKL in the germline V gene. CDR3 length: 16 residues.